The 9 T cell receptor beta chains in this list originate from one sample, sequenced in a study of PD-L1 blockade in urothelial cancer (dated by TCRdb to 2017 to 2019). Libraries were constructed by the immunoSEQ multiplex PCR assay. The source is immuneACCESS, and TCRdb retained only in-frame sequences with V and J called. Part of the clones is not carried over; for the studies checked, unresolved V genes explain less than half of this, and the remainder is unexplained. The sample table holds some 30,000 clones, of which around 84% were seen once. The biggest ten clones account for 1.5% to 2% of the sample. The sample here was PBMCs, taken around atezolizumab (anti-PD-L1) treatment. These receptors all come from a man aged 50 or older with urothelial cancer.

This chain links TRBV2 with TRBJ2-3, with TRBD2 matching over 7 bases. After removal of 10 bases from V and 5 bases from J, the junction contained 3 bases not matched to a gene. The V gene's germline CDR1 is SNHLY and CDR2 FYNNEI. The CDR3 sequence is 11 residues long. The CDR3 nucleotides read TGTGCCATCGCGGGGGAAGATACGCAGTATTTT. Translating it yields CAIAGEDTQYF. Full variable domain (outside the CDR3, taken from reference TRBV2 and TRBJ2-3): EPEVTQTPSHQVTQMGQEVILRCVPISNHLYFYWYRQILGQKVEFLVSFYNNEISEKSEIFDDQFSVERPDGSNFTLKIRSTKLEDSAMYFCAIAGEDTQYFGPGTRLTVL.

The rearrangement joins TRBV7-9 to TRBJ2-1; 7 bases line up with TRBD2. Germline CDR1 SEHNR, CDR2 FQNEAQ (reference sequence). The CDR3 has 15 residues. After removal of 5 bases from V and 4 bases from J, the junction contained 8 bases not matched to a gene. The CDR3 DNA reads as TGTGCCAGCAGCCCTAGGTTGCGGGGGTACAATGAGCAGTTCTTC. It codes for CASSPRLRGYNEQFF.

CDR3 residues: CASSLGYWGGGDYEQYF. The DNA for the CDR3 is TGTGCCAGCAGCTTAGGATATTGGGGCGGAGGGGACTACGAGCAGTACTTC. The chain links TRBV11-1 to TRBJ2-7, with TRBD2 as a possible D gene (6 bases). There are 17 residues in the CDR3. CDR1 and CDR2 (germline): SGHAT, FQDESV (reference sequence). Trimming stripped 1 base from V and 3 bases from J, with 19 bases between.

The chain uses TRBV21-1 and TRBJ2-6; the table gives TRBD1 as D, unverified against the DNA. TRBV21-1 is recorded as a pseudogene. The CDR3 has 17 amino acids. CDR3 protein: CASSKQGATCGANVLTF. CDR3 coding DNA: TGTGCCAGCAGCAAACAGGGGGCAACCTGTGGGGCCAACGTCCTGACTTTC.

This clone was found a few times. The chain is built from TRBV7-7 and TRBJ1-6, with D maybe TRBD1 (5 bases). The CDR3 spans 17 residues. Germline assignment: CDR1 SSHAT and CDR2 FNYEAQ (reference sequence). The CDR3 DNA follows: TGTGCTGGGGGGAGGGACTTAAACAACTCCTATAATTCACCCCTCCACTTT. Translating gives CAGGRDLNNSYNSPLHF. The full variable domain, completed using reference TRBV7-7 and TRBJ1-6, is GAGVSQSPRYKVTKRGQDVTLRCDPISSHATLYWYQQALGQGPEFLTYFNYEAQPDKSGLPSDRFSAERPEGSISTLTIQRTEQRDSAMYRCAGGRDLNNSYNSPLHFGNGTRLTVT.

The table lists this clone with a few counts. V gene TRBV11-2 combines with J gene TRBJ2-1; tentatively, D is TRBD2 (5 bases). The CDR3 spans 16 residues. Trimming shortened V by 5 bases and J by 5 bases, and 19 bases separated the two germline ends. CDR1 SGHAT and CDR2 FQNNGV come from the germline V gene. The CDR3 protein is CASSASVGVSHNEQFF. The CDR3, as DNA: TGTGCCAGCAGCGCAAGCGTCGGGGTGTCCCACAATGAGCAGTTCTTC.

V usage is TRBV29-1 and J usage is TRBJ1-1; tentative D call: TRBD1 (6 bases). V was pared by 4 bases and J by 1 base, with 13 bases between. Germline V lookup: CDR1 SQVTM, CDR2 ANQGSEA. This CDR3 is 14 amino acids long. CDR3 sequence (DNA): TGCAGCGTTGTTGGGGGACAAGGGAACACTGAAGCTTTCTTT. It encodes CSVVGGQGNTEAFF.

About this clone: A junction boundary mismatches the germline segment, possibly from a read error. The chain is built from TRBV18 and TRBJ1-1, with D unclear. This CDR3 has 15 amino acids. Per the germline V gene, CDR1 is KGHSH and CDR2 is LQKENI. The CDR3 loop reads CANSPKNGAHTEAFF. CDR3 DNA: TGTGCCAACTCACCAAAAAATGGAGCGCACACTGAAGCTTTCTTT.

This rearrangement joins TRBV6-4 to TRBJ2-7; D unresolved. The CDR3 length is 13 residues. V was cut by 3 bases and J by 6 bases, with 12 bases left in between. Germline V lookup: CDR1 MRHNA, CDR2 SNTAGT. This chain's CDR3 is CASSENPGSEQYF. The CDR3 DNA reads TGTGCCAGCAGTGAAAACCCAGGTTCCGAGCAGTACTTC.